Below are 3 T cell receptor beta chains sequenced from a single sample in a study of blood T cell repertoires in COVID-19. The repertoire was sequenced with immunoSEQ multiplex PCR; TCRdb's copy has only in-frame clones and lacks some. The data show roughly 190,000 clones, around 94% seen once. Source material: peripheral blood. Receptor source: a man aged 25-45 years with COVID-19, enrolled during active disease.

The chain has TRBV6-5 and TRBJ1-3; 7 positions match TRBD1. This CDR3 is 15 amino acids long. V was clipped by 6 bases and J by 4 bases; unmatched bases: 9. Germline V gene sequence: CDR1 MNHEY, CDR2 SVGAGI. CDR3 bases: TGTGCCAGCAGGGTTAAGGAGGGGGCCGGAAACACCATATATTTT. It specifies CASRVKEGAGNTIYF.

This chain joins TRBV6-1 and TRBJ2-5; TRBD2 is a possible D gene (5 bases). The CDR3 loop spans 15 amino acids. Germline V gene lookup returns CDR1 MNHNS and CDR2 SASEGT. Trimming removed 1 base at V and 4 bases at J, with 13 bases between. The CDR3 bases are TGTGCCAGCAGTGAAGGCAGGACGGGATTAGAGACCCAGTACTTC. Translating gives CASSEGRTGLETQYF.

In its sample, this clone was seen once. This sequence joins TRBV24-1 and TRBJ2-2; TRBD1 aligns across 11 bases. This CDR3 spans 14 amino acids. Germline CDR1 is KGHDR and CDR2 is SFDVKD. With V trimmed by 7 bases and J by 3 bases, 0 bases remained unmatched. CDR3 region: CATRGQGDTGELFF. CDR3 coding DNA: TGTGCCACCAGGGGACAGGGGGACACCGGGGAGCTGTTTTTT.